The 21 T cell receptor beta chains presented below share a single source sample, sequenced in a study of T cells in Graves' hyperthyroidism and ophthalmopathy. The source material, RNA transcripts, was used to amplify TCR beta CDR3 regions. First-round RT-PCR with HTBI primers amplified the TCR CDR3 region. TCRdb processed the multiplex PCR reads anew with MiXCR; each CDR3 protein has one entry. The sample includes 500,000 to 650,000 distinct CDR3 sequences, 14% of them seen just once. The sample was blood. These receptors all come from a woman between 35 and 50 years old with Graves' hyperthyroidism.

V and J are TRBV6-2 or TRBV6-3 and TRBJ2-7; D is unclear. With 5 bases removed from V and 6 bases from J, the gap between germline ends came to 14 bases. This CDR3 has 13 residues. Looked up from germline, CDR1 is MNHEY and CDR2 is SVGEGT. Written as DNA, the CDR3 is TGTGCCAGCAGTCCCCCCGGTAGTCGCGAGCAGTACTTC. It encodes CASSPPGSREQYF.

This clonotype has a count of ten or more. The chain combines TRBV6-1 with TRBJ1-5; D is unclear. The CDR3 contains 13 residues. The V end was cut by 5 bases, the J end by 4 bases, with 9 bases between. CDR1 MNHNS and CDR2 SASEGT come from the germline V gene. The CDR3 coding sequence is TGTGCCAGCAGTTCCGACCTGAATCAGCCCCAGCATTTT. This gives the protein CASSSDLNQPQHF.

The V call is TRBV6-5, the J call TRBJ2-4, with TRBD1 matching 8 bases. Germline V gene lookup returns CDR1 MNHEY and CDR2 SVGAGI. This CDR3 has 15 residues. Germline trimming cut 2 bases from V and 1 base from J; bases unmatched to any gene: 1. In nucleotides, the CDR3 is TGTGCCAGCAGTTACCGGGACAGGGCCAAAAACATTCAGTACTTC. Protein sequence: CASSYRDRAKNIQYF.

The chain employs TRBV3-1 and TRBJ1-3; no definite D call. Trimming left V 1 base short and J 3 bases short, with 13 bases between. Germline V gene sequence: CDR1 LGHDT, CDR2 YNNKEL (reference sequence). The CDR3 covers 16 residues. CDR3 region: CASSQGRVKYGNTIYF. The CDR3 nucleotides read TGTGCCAGCAGCCAAGGCCGGGTGAAGTATGGAAACACCATATATTTT.

This clonotype appeared many times. The chain is built from TRBV28 and TRBJ2-7; TRBD2 agrees at 10 bases. V shed 5 bases and J 0 bases; nucleotides not matched to a gene: 4. CDR3 size: 15 residues. CDR1 is MDHEN, CDR2 SYDVKM, per germline. The DNA of the CDR3 is TGTGCCAGCAGTATGACTAGCGGGTTCTCCTACGAGCAGTACTTC. This gives the protein CASSMTSGFSYEQYF.

This clonotype was detected many times. This chain joins TRBV7-9 and TRBJ2-7; maybe TRBD2 (6 bases). The CDR3 is made up of 13 amino acids. Trimming stripped 1 base from V and 6 bases from J, with 10 bases between. Germline CDR1 reads SEHNR; CDR2 reads FQNEAQ (reference sequence). The CDR3 spells CASSLGLVSEQYF. The CDR3 region has the DNA TGTGCCAGCAGCTTAGGACTAGTAAGCGAGCAGTACTTC.

This clonotype was seen a handful of times. CDR3 bases: TGTGCCAGCAGCTTAAAGGCTAGCGGGAGAGGTGAGCAGTTCTTC. Protein product: CASSLKASGRGEQFF. The V call is TRBV7-3, the J call TRBJ2-1, with 10 bases identical to TRBD2. J lost 9 bases, V lost 1 base, and 6 bases had no gene match. Germline CDR1 reads SGHTA; CDR2 reads FQGTGA. The CDR3 extends over 15 amino acids.

This clonotype showed up many times. The chain carries TRBV30 and TRBJ1-4; TRBD1 is a possible D gene (5 bases). The CDR3 runs to 14 residues. CDR1 is GTSNPN and CDR2 is SVGIG in the germline V gene (reference sequence). V lost 0 bases, J lost 5 bases, and 10 bases lay in between. The CDR3 sequence: CAWSVGHGNEKLFF. For the CDR3, the DNA is TGTGCCTGGAGTGTGGGGCATGGAAATGAAAAACTGTTTTTT.

This clonotype has more than one count but fewer than ten. The chain employs TRBV29-1 and TRBJ2-3; D may be TRBD1 (6 bases). V lost 4 bases and J 1 base, leaving 12 bases between the germline ends. Germline values: CDR1 SQVTM, CDR2 ANQGSEA. There are 14 residues in the CDR3. The CDR3 sequence is CSVVGTPRTDTQYF. The CDR3 nucleotides read TGCAGCGTTGTCGGGACACCTCGCACAGATACGCAGTATTTT.

The table lists this clonotype with a few counts. The genes are TRBV9 and TRBJ2-2, with 14 bases aligning to TRBD2. The CDR3 covers 19 residues. Per the germline V gene, CDR1 is SGDLS and CDR2 is YYNGEE. V dropped 4 bases and J dropped 2; count of bases not matched to a gene: 10. The CDR3 loop is CASSMTTSGREPNTGELFF. As DNA, the CDR3 is TGTGCCAGCAGCATGACGACTAGCGGGAGGGAACCAAACACCGGGGAGCTGTTTTTT. Full variable domain (outside the CDR3, taken from reference TRBV9 and TRBJ2-2): DSGVTQTPKHLITATGQRVTLRCSPRSGDLSVYWYQQSLDQGLQFLIQYYNGEERAKGNILERFSAQQFPDLHSELNLSSLELGDSALYFCASSMTTSGREPNTGELFFGEGSRLTVL.

This clonotype was seen ten or more times. The V and J genes are TRBV28 and TRBJ1-5; possible D gene TRBD1, 6 bases. There are 14 residues in the CDR3. CDR1 and CDR2 (germline): MDHEN, SYDVKM. Trimming removed 7 bases from V and 9 bases from J, with 19 bases in between. The CDR3 sequence is CASKGGQAFLPQHF. The CDR3 nucleotides read TGTGCCAGCAAAGGGGGTCAAGCTTTCTTGCCCCAGCATTTT.

The chain is built from TRBV19 and TRBJ1-6; D not resolved. The CDR3 length is 14 residues. Looked up from germline, CDR1 is LNHDA and CDR2 is SQIVND (reference sequence). Trimming cost V 5 bases and J 5 bases, with 10 bases left between them. Written as DNA, the CDR3 is TGTGCCAGTAGTTTGACACAGAATAATTCACCCCTCCACTTT. Its translation is CASSLTQNNSPLHF.

The table lists this clonotype with many counts. V gene TRBV27 combines with J gene TRBJ2-2; unclear D gene. With 3 bases removed from V and 4 bases from J, the gap between germline ends came to 12 bases. This CDR3 is built from 15 residues. Germline CDR1 MNHEY, CDR2 SMNVEV (reference sequence). The CDR3 loop reads CASSFRVDGTGELFF. Written as DNA, the CDR3 is TGTGCCAGCAGTTTCCGCGTCGATGGCACCGGGGAGCTGTTTTTT.

This sequence joins TRBV5-4 and TRBJ2-7; tentatively, D is TRBD1 or TRBD2 (5 bases each). Germline V gene lookup returns CDR1 SGHNT and CDR2 YYREEE (reference sequence). CDR3 length: 15 residues. Trimming stripped 0 bases from V and 0 bases from J, with 10 bases between. The CDR3 DNA reads TGTGCCAGCAGCTTGGAAAGGGACGCCTCCTACGAGCAGTACTTC. As protein: CASSLERDASYEQYF.

This clonotype was picked up a small number of times. The V and J genes are TRBV18 and TRBJ2-7; D is undetermined. Per the germline V gene, CDR1 is KGHSH and CDR2 is LQKENI. The CDR3 covers 17 residues. Trimming stripped 0 bases from V and 1 base from J, with 16 bases between. CDR3 sequence: CASSPPSQLGPSYEQYF. CDR3 sequence (DNA): TGTGCCAGCTCACCACCGTCACAATTAGGACCTTCCTACGAGCAGTACTTC. The complete variable domain, with remaining parts taken from reference TRBV18 and TRBJ2-7, reads NAGVMQNPRHLVRRRGQEARLRCSPMKGHSHVYWYRQLPEEGLKFMVYLQKENIIDESGMPKERFSAEFPKEGPSILRIQQVVRGDSAAYFCASSPPSQLGPSYEQYFGPGTRLTVT.

This clonotype was picked up many times. The V call is TRBV2, the J call TRBJ1-6; TRBD1 is a possible D gene (6 bases). This CDR3 comprises 14 residues. V was trimmed by 6 bases and J by 8 bases, leaving 14 bases between them. The germline gives CDR1 SNHLY, CDR2 FYNNEI. CDR3 residues: CASSRGRFDSPLHF. The CDR3 DNA reads TGTGCCAGCAGCAGGGGCCGGTTTGATTCACCCCTCCACTTT.

The chain uses TRBV24-1 and TRBJ2-1; D unclear. Per germline, CDR1 KGHDR and CDR2 SFDVKD. This CDR3 region has 15 residues. V lost 5 bases to trimming and J lost 2 bases, with 12 bases between them. The CDR3 is CATSVGSTPYNEQFF. The CDR3 DNA reads as TGTGCCACCAGTGTAGGTTCGACTCCCTACAATGAGCAGTTCTTC.

The V gene is TRBV18, the J gene TRBJ1-1, with D uncertain. This CDR3 contains 18 residues. V was pared by 2 bases and J by 2 bases, with 21 bases between. The germline gives CDR1 KGHSH, CDR2 LQKENI. CDR3 sequence reads: CASSPFSELHSGNTEAFF. The CDR3 bases are TGTGCCAGCTCACCATTTTCGGAACTACACAGCGGTAACACTGAAGCTTTCTTT.

J is TRBJ1-2 and V is TRBV29-1; unclear D gene. The ends were cut back, 3 bases at V and 6 bases at J, with 8 bases in the middle. The CDR3 loop spans 11 amino acids. Looked up from germline, CDR1 is SQVTM and CDR2 is ANQGSEA. CDR3 DNA: TGCAGCGTTGATTCTGAGGATGGCTACACCTTC. Translating gives CSVDSEDGYTF.

This clonotype was seen ten or more times. The chain uses TRBV20-1 and TRBJ2-1, with 7 bases that match TRBD1. V dropped 6 bases and J dropped 10; count of bases not matched to a gene: 9. Looked up from germline, CDR1 is DFQATT and CDR2 is SNEGSKA (reference sequence). The CDR3 runs to 12 residues. CDR3 region: CSATTGQGEQFF. CDR3 DNA: TGCAGTGCCACGACAGGGCAGGGCGAGCAGTTCTTC.

This clonotype was detected only a few times. The CDR3 spells CASSYKTSNTGELFF. Here the CDR3 DNA reads TGTGCCAGCAGCTACAAGACTAGCAATACCGGGGAGCTGTTTTTT. The rearrangement joins TRBV7-3 to TRBJ2-2; 7 nucleotides align to TRBD2. The CDR3 runs 15 residues. Looked up from germline, CDR1 is SGHTA and CDR2 is FQGTGA. Trimming at V came to 4 bases and at J to 5 bases, leaving 7 bases not matched to a gene.